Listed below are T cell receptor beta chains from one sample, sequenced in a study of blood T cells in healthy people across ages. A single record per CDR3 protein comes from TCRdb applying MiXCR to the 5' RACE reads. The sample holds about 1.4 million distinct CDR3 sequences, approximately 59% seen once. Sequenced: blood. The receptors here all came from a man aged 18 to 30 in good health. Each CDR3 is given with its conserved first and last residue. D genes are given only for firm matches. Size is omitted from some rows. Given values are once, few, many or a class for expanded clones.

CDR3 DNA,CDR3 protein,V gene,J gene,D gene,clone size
TGTGCCAGCAGTTTGTCAGGCGGGAGGGCAGTCAATGAGCAGTTCTTC,CASSLSGGRAVNEQFF,TRBV12-3/TRBV12-4,TRBJ2-1,TRBD2,NA
TGTGCCAGCAGAACCACAGGTGGGGGGGCGAAAGAGACCCAGTACTTC,CASRTTGGGAKETQYF,TRBV12-3/TRBV12-4,TRBJ2-5,NA,NA
TGCGCCAGCAGCCAATTCTCGGGGGTGGGCGGGGAGCTGTTTTTT,CASSQFSGVGGELFF,TRBV4-3,TRBJ2-2,NA,NA
TGTGCCAGCAGCCCCTGGAGGACAAACTACGAGCAGTACTTC,CASSPWRTNYEQYF,TRBV7-9,TRBJ2-7,NA,NA
TGTGCCAGCAGGGCAACCCCGGGACAAGACACCGGGGAGCTGTTTTTT,CASRATPGQDTGELFF,TRBV11-2,TRBJ2-2,NA,NA
TGCGCCAGCAGCCAAGAAACTCCCGATCCTAGCACAGATACGCAGTATTTT,CASSQETPDPSTDTQYF,TRBV4-3,TRBJ2-3,NA,NA
TGCAGTGCTGGGACAGGTTGGGAGGAAGCTTTCTTT,CSAGTGWEEAFF,TRBV20-1,TRBJ1-1,TRBD1,NA
TGTGCCAGCAGCCTAATTCGTATCGTTTACGAGCAGTACTTC,CASSLIRIVYEQYF,TRBV7-8,TRBJ2-7,NA,NA
TGTGCCACCAGTGATTTCATTGCCCGGGGGGAAAGCAATCAGCCCCAGCATTTT,CATSDFIARGESNQPQHF,TRBV24-1,TRBJ1-5,NA,few
TGTGCCACCAGCAGAGATTTCACTAGCCCGGAGCAGTACTTC,CATSRDFTSPEQYF,TRBV15,TRBJ2-5,NA,once
TGCGCCAGCAGGCCCGACCAGTGGACTGAAGCTTTCTTT,CASRPDQWTEAFF,TRBV5-1,TRBJ1-1,NA,few
TGTGCCAGCAGCCAGGGACCGGGACTTGCTAATTCACCCCTCCACTTT,CASSQGPGLANSPLHF,TRBV14,TRBJ1-6,NA,NA
TGCAGTGCCTATGGGGACAGGGCAACAGATACGCAGTATTTT,CSAYGDRATDTQYF,TRBV20-1,TRBJ2-3,TRBD1,NA
TGTGCCATCGCTGAGGCCCCTACCGGCTACACCTTC,CAIAEAPTGYTF,TRBV6-2/TRBV6-3,TRBJ1-2,NA,few
TGCAGTGCTATCGGGGGGTTGGAAGAGACCCAGTACTTC,CSAIGGLEETQYF,TRBV20-1,TRBJ2-5,TRBD2,NA
TGTGCCAGCAGTCTCAGGGAAGACAGCTATGGCTACACCTTC,CASSLREDSYGYTF,TRBV6-5,TRBJ1-2,NA,NA
TGTGCCACAAGATCCCGGCTCGGGACAGATTCCTACAATGAGCAGTTCTTC,CATRSRLGTDSYNEQFF,TRBV27,TRBJ2-1,TRBD1,NA
TGTGCCAGCAGTTACAGAATTTCCACAGATACGCAGTATTTT,CASSYRISTDTQYF,TRBV6-2/TRBV6-3,TRBJ2-3,NA,NA
TGTGCCAGCAGCAAAGGGGAGGGGGAAAAACTGTTTTTT,CASSKGEGEKLFF,TRBV21-1,TRBJ1-4,NA,NA
TGTGCCAGCAGGTTAAGCGGGGAGACCCAGTACTTC,CASRLSGETQYF,TRBV27,TRBJ2-5,NA,NA
TGTGCCAGCAACCAACTCCAGGGGAACCAAGAGACCCAGTACTTC,CASNQLQGNQETQYF,TRBV7-2,TRBJ2-5,NA,NA
TGTGCCAGCGAGGCGGGGGCAGATACGCAGTATTTT,CASEAGADTQYF,TRBV6-1,TRBJ2-3,TRBD2,NA
TGTGCCACCAGTGATCCGCGGGAGGGCGCAGATACGCAGTATTTT,CATSDPREGADTQYF,TRBV24-1,TRBJ2-3,TRBD2,NA
TGCAGTGCTCTAGGGGGAGTCCCCTATAATTCACCCCTCCACTTT,CSALGGVPYNSPLHF,TRBV20-1,TRBJ1-6,NA,NA
TGTGCCAGCAGTTACGCGACGGGGCAAGAGACCCAGTACTTC,CASSYATGQETQYF,TRBV6-5,TRBJ2-5,NA,NA
TGTGCCAGCTGTCTCGGGGCCGAGCAGTACTTC,CASCLGAEQYF,TRBV2,TRBJ2-7,NA,NA
TGTGCCGCTGATCGAGGGGGGGCCTTAGGGGGCTACACCTTC,CAADRGGALGGYTF,TRBV7-9,TRBJ1-2,NA,NA
TGTGCCACCAGCAGGGGCGTGGGGCTGGAGACCCAGTACTTC,CATSRGVGLETQYF,TRBV15,TRBJ2-5,NA,NA
TGTGCCAGCAGCCCTACCCCTTTGGGGGAAAAGACCCAGTACTTC,CASSPTPLGEKTQYF,TRBV4-2,TRBJ2-5,NA,few
TGTGCCAGCAGTTACAATTCTCGGATCGGCAGGGCGAACTGTGGCTACACCTTC,CASSYNSRIGRANCGYTF,TRBV6-5,TRBJ1-2,NA,NA
TGCGCCAGCAGCCCCCTACAGCACTACGAGCAGTACTTC,CASSPLQHYEQYF,TRBV4-1,TRBJ2-7,NA,few
TGCAGTGCTAGAGAACAGGCCGAATCCGGCACTGAAGCTTTCTTT,CSAREQAESGTEAFF,TRBV20-1,TRBJ1-1,NA,NA
TGCAGCGTTGGTCCGGGACACGTTAATGAAAAACTGTTTTTT,CSVGPGHVNEKLFF,TRBV29-1,TRBJ1-4,NA,few
TGTGCCAGCAGTTCCAGAAATGAGCAGTTCTTC,CASSSRNEQFF,TRBV6-2/TRBV6-3,TRBJ2-1,NA,many
TGCAGCGGAGCTATACAGGGAGAGGTGGCTTTCTTT,CSGAIQGEVAFF,TRBV29-1,TRBJ1-1,NA,NA
TGTGCCAGCGGGCCTGGCGACCCTAGCACAGATACGCAGTATTTT,CASGPGDPSTDTQYF,TRBV12-3/TRBV12-4,TRBJ2-3,NA,few
TGTGCCATCAGGGAGGAAGGAGCCCTGAACACTGAAGCTTTCTTT,CAIREEGALNTEAFF,TRBV10-3,TRBJ1-1,NA,NA
TGTGCCAGCAGCTCCGACCTGCGGCGGGTTCGAGATGAGCAGTTCTTC,CASSSDLRRVRDEQFF,TRBV5-5,TRBJ2-1,NA,NA
TGTGCCAGCAGTTACGCGGGTTTGACTGAAGCTTTCTTT,CASSYAGLTEAFF,TRBV6-5,TRBJ1-1,NA,NA
TGTGCCACCAGCAGAGATGGAGTTCAGGGGCCAGCCCCATATGGCTACACCTTC,CATSRDGVQGPAPYGYTF,TRBV15,TRBJ1-2,NA,NA
TGTGCCAGCAGCCACGGCTCTCGGGATCAGGGAGAGCAGTACTTC,CASSHGSRDQGEQYF,TRBV7-9,TRBJ2-7,NA,NA
TGTGCCAGCGAGAAAGGTCCACATGGCTACACCTTC,CASEKGPHGYTF,TRBV28,TRBJ1-2,NA,NA
TGTGCCAGCAGTTTATATCAGGGATCAACTAATGAAAAACTGTTTTTT,CASSLYQGSTNEKLFF,TRBV28,TRBJ1-4,NA,NA